One sample yielded the 2 T cell receptor beta chains listed below, sequenced in a study of immune heterogeneity within non-small cell lung tumors. With 32 V and 13 J primers, multiplex PCR amplified the TCR beta CDR3. In TCRdb, the multiplex PCR reads were re-called with MiXCR into one record per CDR3 protein. The sample holds around 29,000 distinct CDR3 sequences, around 28% seen once. Bulk tumor genomic DNA, roughly 600 ng per sample, was used as template. Biopsies, several per primary tumor and spaced far apart, were collected during surgery. It was patients with untreated, newly diagnosed non-small cell lung cancer who underwent curative surgery. Source material: lung tumor tissue. The receptors originated from a man in his forties with non-small cell lung cancer.

This clonotype was found many times. This chain joins TRBV6-1 and TRBJ2-6; tentative D call: TRBD2 (5 bases). V lost 8 bases and J lost 0, with 14 bases in between. Looked up from germline, CDR1 is MNHNS and CDR2 is SASEGT. The CDR3 totals 16 residues. The CDR3 DNA follows: TGTGCCAGCGGTCCGAAGGCGGGCTCTGGGGCCAACGTCCTGACTTTC. It yields the protein CASGPKAGSGANVLTF.

The chain uses TRBV5-4 and TRBJ2-7; 8 nucleotides agree with TRBD1. Per germline, CDR1 SGHNT and CDR2 YYREEE (reference sequence). The CDR3 sequence is 15 residues long. The V gene end was trimmed by 4 bases and the J gene end by 0 bases; junction bases not matched to a gene: 6. CDR3 nucleotide sequence: TGTGCCAGCAGCATAGGGACAGGCGCCTCCTACGAGCAGTACTTC. It is translated as CASSIGTGASYEQYF.